Below are 22 T cell receptor beta chains sequenced from a single sample in a study of cytomegalovirus exposure and HLA in healthy donors. PCR used 60 Vbeta primers and 13 Jbeta primers. Here immunoSEQ multiplex PCR was the method, and the copy in TCRdb shows in-frame clones only, minus some. Of some 120,000 clones detected, roughly four fifths appear once; the ten largest clones hold approximately 1.8%. Sequences were obtained from PBMCs. Receptors were obtained from a man aged 40-55 years in good health and CMV-seronegative.

The table lists this clone with a few counts. This sequence joins TRBV6-5 and TRBJ1-5; unclear D gene. The CDR3 totals 15 residues. The germline V and J ends were trimmed by 6 bases and 4 bases, with 16 bases remaining between them. CDR1 MNHEY and CDR2 SVGAGI come from the germline V gene. The CDR3 spells CASSSLPGENQPQHF. The CDR3 coding sequence is TGTGCCAGCAGCTCCTTACCCGGAGAGAATCAGCCCCAGCATTTT.

V gene TRBV30 combines with J gene TRBJ2-7, with 8 bases fitting TRBD1. CDR3 length equals 14 residues. V lost 6 bases, J lost 4 bases, and 11 bases stayed unmatched. CDR1 is GTSNPN and CDR2 is SVGIG in the germline V gene (reference sequence). The CDR3 nucleotides are TGTGCCTGCTGGACAGGGTTCGTTTCTTACGAGCAGTACTTC. Translating it yields CACWTGFVSYEQYF.

The CDR3 nucleotides read TGTGCCAGCAGCGTAGCGGACACCCCGAACACTGAAGCTTTCTTT. Translated, it gives CASSVADTPNTEAFF. The rearrangement uses TRBV9 and TRBJ1-1, with a possible D match to TRBD1 (5 bases). Germline CDR1 and CDR2: SGDLS and YYNGEE. Trimming removed 0 bases from V and 1 base from J, with 10 bases in between. This CDR3 contains 15 residues.

The chain links TRBV4-3 to TRBJ1-4; 9 nucleotides align to TRBD1. This CDR3 has 15 amino acids. Unmatched junction bases numbered 2, after V lost 2 bases and J lost 4 bases. Per the germline V gene, CDR1 is LGHNA and CDR2 is YSLEER. This CDR3 is CASSQSTGGNEKLFF. CDR3 DNA: TGCGCCAGCAGCCAATCGACAGGGGGTAATGAAAAACTGTTTTTT.

CDR3 bases: TGTGCCAGCTCAGCGGGTAGGGCGGACTTCATTGCAACTAATGAAAAACTGTTTTTT. It translates to CASSAGRADFIATNEKLFF. The J gene is TRBJ1-4, the V gene TRBV18; D call uncertain. This CDR3 has 19 residues. V gave up 5 bases and J gave up 0 bases, with 22 bases separating them. CDR1 KGHSH and CDR2 LQKENI come from the germline V gene.

This chain uses TRBV19 with TRBJ1-1; a possible D gene is TRBD1 (5 bases). Germline CDR1 LNHDA, CDR2 SQIVND (reference sequence). Trimming shortened V by 5 bases and J by 8 bases, and 15 bases separated the two germline ends. The CDR3 is 13 amino acids. CDR3 sequence reads: CASSPSARGEAFF. The CDR3, as DNA: TGTGCCAGTAGTCCTAGTGCTAGGGGCGAAGCTTTCTTT.

The chain carries TRBV7-9 and TRBJ1-5, with a weak D call TRBD1 (5 bases). This CDR3 is 14 amino acids long. V was cut by 5 bases and J by 4 bases, with 12 bases left in between. Germline V gene lookup returns CDR1 SEHNR and CDR2 FQNEAQ (reference sequence). The CDR3 DNA is TGTGCCAGCAGCGCCACAGGAATTAATCAGCCCCAGCATTTT. Protein: CASSATGINQPQHF.

This clone was counted a few times. The chain uses TRBV7-9 and TRBJ2-7, with no clear D. Trimming stripped 2 bases from V and 3 bases from J, with 5 bases between. CDR3 size: 12 residues. Germline CDR1 is SEHNR and CDR2 is FQNEAQ (reference sequence). DNA for the CDR3: TGTGCCAGCAGCTTAAGCCTCTACGAGCAGTACTTC. Translating gives CASSLSLYEQYF.

CDR3 protein: CASSLTGGTSGSRYEQYF. CDR3 DNA sequence: TGTGCCAGCAGCTTAACGGGTGGGACTAGCGGGAGTAGGTACGAGCAGTACTTC. This chain links TRBV7-3 with TRBJ2-7; 14 bases are a match to TRBD2. In germline, CDR1 is SGHTA, CDR2 FQGTGA. V lost 0 bases, J lost 4 bases, and 8 bases stayed unmatched. The CDR3 is 18 amino acids.

This sequence joins TRBV18 and TRBJ1-1; D might be TRBD1 (6 bases). Trimming left V 2 bases short and J 2 bases short, with 15 bases between. The CDR3 consists of 16 residues. The germline V gene has CDR1 KGHSH and CDR2 LQKENI. In DNA, the CDR3 is TGTGCCAGCTCACCAAGAGAGGGGGTGGTTAACACTGAAGCTTTCTTT. Protein: CASSPREGVVNTEAFF.

The genes are TRBV2 and TRBJ2-1; D is perhaps TRBD1 (5 bases). Germline CDR1 is SNHLY and CDR2 is FYNNEI. The V gene lost 5 bases and the J gene lost 5 bases, with 10 bases spanning the gap. This CDR3 contains 13 residues. CDR3 sequence: CASSRGRDNEQFF. CDR3 sequence (DNA): TGTGCCAGCAGTCGCGGCAGGGACAATGAGCAGTTCTTC.

The chain links TRBV10-3 to TRBJ1-5; 8 bases agree with TRBD1. V gave up 9 bases and J gave up 0 bases; unmatched junction bases: 1. The CDR3 has 13 amino acids. The germline V gene has CDR1 ENHRY and CDR2 SYGVKD. CDR3 amino acids: CAMGQDSNQPQHF. The CDR3 region has the DNA TGTGCCATGGGACAGGATAGCAATCAGCCCCAGCATTTT.

The rearrangement uses TRBV9 and TRBJ2-7; 9 nucleotides line up with TRBD2. In germline, CDR1 is SGDLS, CDR2 YYNGEE. V lost 0 bases to trimming and J lost 2 bases; unmatched junction nucleotides: 3. The length of the CDR3 is 15 residues. CDR3 sequence: CASSVGGRETYEQYF. The CDR3 DNA follows: TGTGCCAGCAGCGTAGGCGGGAGGGAGACCTACGAGCAGTACTTC.

This chain connects TRBV27 to TRBJ2-1, with 9 bases identical to TRBD2. Trimming took 4 bases from V and 3 from J; bases not matched to a gene: 7. The CDR3 length is 16 residues. Germline V gives CDR1 MNHEY, CDR2 SMNVEV (reference sequence). CDR3 loop: CASSSPTSGYYNEQFF. The CDR3 nucleotides are TGTGCCAGCAGTTCACCTACTAGCGGGTACTACAATGAGCAGTTCTTC.

As to this clone: Additional DNA sequences in this sample encode the identical CDR3. The rearrangement links TRBV6-6 to TRBJ1-1; D remains unclear. Germline assignment: CDR1 MNHNY and CDR2 SVGAGI (reference sequence). Trimming took off 0 bases at V and 7 bases at J, with 6 bases between the two ends. The CDR3 spans 12 residues. For the CDR3, the DNA is TGTGCCAGCAGTTACTCGGGGAGTGAAGCTTTCTTT. Translated, it gives CASSYSGSEAFF.

The V gene is TRBV5-1, the J gene TRBJ2-2; D is perhaps TRBD1 (5 bases). The CDR3 runs to 13 residues. Germline loops: CDR1 SGHRS, CDR2 YFSETQ. The germline V and J ends were trimmed by 3 bases and 7 bases, with 10 bases remaining between them. The CDR3 sequence: CASSYRGGGELFF. In DNA form, the CDR3 reads TGCGCCAGCAGCTATAGGGGTGGCGGGGAGCTGTTTTTT.

The V gene is TRBV27, the J gene TRBJ1-6; D ambiguous. This CDR3 is built from 13 residues. The germline gives CDR1 MNHEY, CDR2 SMNVEV (reference sequence). V shed 2 bases and J shed 4 bases, with 3 bases lying between them. CDR3 in DNA: TGTGCCAGCAGTTTACAGTATAATTCACCCCTCCACTTT. This sequence encodes CASSLQYNSPLHF.

The chain joins TRBV6-5 to TRBJ2-2; no clear D. V was clipped by 6 bases and J by 2 bases, with 10 bases between them. There are 14 residues in the CDR3. CDR1 is MNHEY and CDR2 is SVGAGI in the germline V gene. The CDR3 DNA reads TGTGCCAGCAGGAGAGATTTTAACACCGGGGAGCTGTTTTTT. Protein: CASRRDFNTGELFF.

The gene calls are TRBV7-6 and TRBJ2-1, with a weak D call TRBD2 (5 bases). V shed 5 bases and J shed 9 bases, with 14 bases lying between them. The CDR3 loop spans 13 amino acids. Germline CDR1 SGHVS, CDR2 FNYEAQ. CDR3 nucleotide sequence: TGTGCCAGCAGCCCTACTAGGAACGGTGAGCAGTTCTTC. Translated, it gives CASSPTRNGEQFF.

V and J are TRBV5-1 and TRBJ2-7; TRBD1 aligns across 8 bases. Germline CDR1 SGHRS, CDR2 YFSETQ. This CDR3 has 15 residues. The J segment lost 2 bases and the V segment lost 6 bases, leaving 10 bases of the junction unmatched. CDR3 bases: TGCGCCAGCACTCGCGGACAGGGAGGCCCCTACGAGCAGTACTTC. This translates into CASTRGQGGPYEQYF.

The chain employs TRBV5-4 and TRBJ2-5; TRBD2 aligns across 16 bases. CDR1 is SGHNT and CDR2 is YYREEE in the germline V gene (reference sequence). Trimming removed 4 bases from V and 2 bases from J; junction bases left unmatched: 8. The CDR3 totals 18 residues. The CDR3 loop reads CASSPGTSGGGLQETQYF. DNA of the CDR3: TGTGCCAGCAGCCCGGGGACTAGCGGGGGGGGACTACAAGAGACCCAGTACTTC.

The chain's CDR3 is CASSVSQGQGNSPLHF. In DNA, the CDR3 is TGTGCCAGCAGCGTATCCCAGGGACAGGGAAATTCACCCCTCCACTTT. The V gene is TRBV9, the J gene TRBJ1-6; the match to TRBD1 covers 9 bases. Germline V gene lookup returns CDR1 SGDLS and CDR2 YYNGEE. This CDR3 contains 16 residues. V dropped 1 base and J dropped 7; count of bases not matched to a gene: 6.